Sequencing of this T cell receptor beta chain was carried out in a study of spatial heterogeneity in lung cancer. For the study at large: Detection consistently captured more beta-chain sequences than alpha-chain sequences. Study-wide points: Of tumor T cells, an estimated coverage of approximately 7.2% was reached for alpha chains and 13% to 15% for beta chains. In tumors, expanded intratumoral alpha and beta TCR counts tracked mutation counts.

All TCR cDNA molecules were individually tagged with a unique molecular identifier. TCRdb independently ran MiXCR on the 5' RACE reads; one entry per CDR3 protein. The sample shows about 10,000 distinct CDR3 sequences, roughly 10% of them seen only once. As for time point: sample taken at primary tumor resection. Tumor, nontumor lung or frozen PBMC supplied whole RNA that was sequenced unsorted. This clonotype is deemed medium-sized. Its cognate antigen is unknown. The junction had 3 bases not matched to a gene; V was cut back by 5 bases and J by 11 bases. The length of the CDR3 is 11 residues. The source is a female donor with early-stage non-small cell lung cancer. The gene calls are TRBV12-3 or TRBV12-4 and TRBJ1-2; TRBD1 agrees at 9 bases. The starting material was lung tumor tissue, obtained at surgery. The CDR3 loop is CASSGTGSYTF. The CDR3, as DNA: TGTGCCAGCAGTGGGACAGGGTCTTACACCTTC.